This T cell receptor beta chain was recovered during a study of cytomegalovirus exposure and HLA in healthy donors (dated by TCRdb to between 2016 and 2019). For the wider study: An earlier analysis of some 550 of the donors reported 250 to 300 Gb of sequence data and 120 million or so unique TCR beta sequences from 150 million to 200 million T cells. Approximately 310 gigabases of sequencing data and tens of millions of unique TCR sequences were included in an early release covering about 700 HLA-typed donors. Of the 350 to 450 genotyped donors, 70% to 90% were placed in the genetic ancestry cluster associated with self-reported Caucasian donors. The study aimed to test whether signatures of past pathogen exposure could be identified by cataloging public T cell receptors. The T cell repertoires of around 670 subjects were profiled by immunosequencing and related to cytomegalovirus serostatus. Besides the first cohort of around 670 subjects, a separate validation cohort made up of 120 different subjects was used. To predict cytomegalovirus infection status, the study combined high-throughput TCR immunosequencing, statistical association of individual TCRs with disease status, and machine learning. To study patterns of TCR occurrence, a later analysis re-analyzed previously published TCR beta repertoires from hundreds of donors and added high-resolution HLA genotyping. The later analysis used no new phenotypic data to find candidate immune exposures, relying instead on TCR beta sequences and their occurrence across donors. To decide whether each TCR beta V gene segment behaved as functional or pseudogenic, an earlier analysis of some 540 of the donors relied on high-throughput TCR beta sequencing. Donor age, sex, ethnicity and CMV serostatus were collected together with the repertoire data. Genome-wide SNP genotypes for about 55% of the roughly 670 donors were used in a later genetic analysis, which treated that subset as a discovery cohort. Every repertoire in the discovery cohort had been generated on one and the same sequencing platform. HLA typing included class I and class II loci at four-digit resolution. The number of typed donors differed by locus: about 629-640 for A, B, C, DRB1 and DQB1; roughly 510 for DQA1; fewer than 610 for DPA1; and 400 to 480 for DPB1. Four to six DR-DQ haplotypes were handled as single units for association and clustering because linkage in the cohort was strong. On average, 235,054 unique TCR beta nucleotide sequences were sequenced per donor among 350 to 400 genotyped donors of the cohort, with 15% to 20% of those sequences being non-productive.

Concerning this clone: Its antigen is currently not known. Per-base qualities were not stored, and no clone one base away is much larger.

In total, about 650 healthy bone marrow donors made up the cohort. At the time of sampling, all cohort members were nominally healthy, though unrecorded immune exposures were likely present. The donor was CMV seronegative and was included in the group of a few hundred seronegative cohort members. A peripheral blood sample was collected from each donor, and TCR beta sequencing was performed on peripheral blood mononuclear cells. Genomic DNA was extracted from the blood cell samples with the Qiagen DNeasy Blood Extraction Kit. Library preparation was by the immunoSEQ multiplex PCR assay. For the multiplex PCR, a mixture combining 60 forward primers for TCR Vbeta segments and 13 reverse primers for TCR Jbeta segments was used. Amplification of the CDR3 region of rearranged TCR beta genes was performed with a multiplex PCR assay on genomic DNA. The Illumina HiSeq System was used to sequence the amplified TCR beta libraries as 87-base-pair reads. The authors processed their data as follows. Across the 670 or so repertoires, a later analysis counted some 81 million unique TCR beta chains, 9.5 million to 13 million of which were shared by at least two donors. Raw reads were error-corrected and collapsed into unique sequences by a nearest-neighbor algorithm in which closely related sequences were merged to remove PCR and sequencing errors. CDR3 sequences were aligned to IMGT reference sequences to assign V, D and J gene segments. For a sequence to be retained, a match of at least six nucleotides was required to both a V gene segment and a J gene segment. Rearrangements were classified as productive when the CDR3 lacked stop codons and remained in frame with V and J, and all other rearrangements were classified as non-productive. CDR3 was defined according to IMGT convention as the region running from the second conserved V-encoded cysteine to the conserved J-encoded phenylalanine. In an earlier analysis of more than 550 of the donors, sequences lacking an unambiguous match to a single V gene segment were excluded. An earlier analysis of 500 to 600 of the donors classified V segments as functional when productive rearrangements were above 56.7% and as segregating when the standard deviation between donors was above 5%. To diagnose cytomegalovirus status from the catalog of TCR beta chain sequences, a statistical classification framework was built. In a later analysis, V and J genes were assigned by comparing TCR nucleotide sequences against IMGT/GENE-DB human TR gene sequences. The TCRdist pipeline was used in a later analysis to assign CDR3 sequences and most-parsimonious VDJ recombination scenarios. In a later analysis, every TCR beta chain was defined by the combination of its CDR3 amino acid sequence and its V-gene family, and reads without a unique V-gene family were dropped. To address suspected cross-contamination and a sequencing artifact, a later analysis removed approximately 600 highly shared, low-generation-probability nucleotide sequences. A later analysis calculated a clonal expansion index for each public chain from normalized within-repertoire ranks of inferred template counts. Generation probabilities in a later analysis came from a VDJ recombination model fitted to out-of-frame rearrangements, and those results were checked against IGoR. In a later analysis, TCR-TCR, TCR-HLA and TCR-CMV co-occurrence was scored with hypergeometric tests, and a repertoire-size bias correction was applied to TCR pairs. A later analysis estimated false discovery rates by permuting HLA or CMV assignments 20 times. In a later analysis, co-occurring TCRs were grouped with DBSCAN, and TCRdist sequence similarity was added when clustering was performed within HLA-allele-positive subsets. Co-occurrence clustering excluded repertoires with fewer than 30,000 or more than 120,000 public chains, plus five with anomalous nucleotide sharing. The table comes from immuneACCESS by way of TCRdb, which keeps in-frame sequences with V and J called. Part of the clones is missing from these tables; in studies checked, under half for an unresolved V gene and the rest for unknown reasons. That table furnishes V, J and clone size, whereas the DNA furnished D and trimming. Here the sample has about 210,000 clones; about 75% occur a single time. The ten largest clonotypes hold roughly 1.9% of the sample.

V is cut by 6 bases and J by 4 bases, and the space between the germline ends is 9 bases. The CDR3, cysteine through phenylalanine, is 12 amino acids long. Just CDR3 DNA is preserved here, 36 bases in frame from base 1. The germline V gene sets CDR1 to MNHEY and CDR2 to SVGAGI. Study-wide conclusions, independent of this receptor: Over 15 rarely observed V segments, including chromosome 9 orphons, were excluded from the earlier analysis of approximately 500 of the donors because counts were too low. The classifier was reported to diagnose cytomegalovirus status with high specificity and sensitivity in both the original cohort and the validation cohort. According to a later analysis, parvovirus B19, influenza, CMV and Epstein-Barr virus appeared linked to several top co-occurrence clusters. HLA typing was unavailable for some donors at each locus, so association tests used only the typed subset. Specific HLA alleles were associated with roughly 16,000 TCR beta sequences at a false discovery rate of 0.05 in a later analysis. In a later analysis, HLA-associated TCR beta chains showed more clonal expansion and lower generation probabilities than non-associated chains that were equally common. Strong co-occurrence of HLA alleles, especially DR and DQ, made assigning TCR associations to individual alleles difficult. A group of highly shared sequence variants was considered likely to be a technical artifact of the sequencing pipeline. According to a later analysis, TCR association rates differed among HLA loci, with DRB1 alleles showing the most associated TCRs and HLA-C alleles showing the fewest. Immune exposure information for the cohort was limited to CMV serostatus. A further reported finding was that TCR beta sequences accurately predicted the HLA-A and HLA-B alleles for most subjects in the first cohort. An association between a missense DCLRE1C variant and V-gene and J-gene trimming of TCR beta chains was found in a later genetic analysis and replicated in an independent cohort. Broadly in line with IMGT annotations, most TCR beta V segments showed up in productive rearrangements about 87% or about 30% of the time in an earlier analysis of several hundred of the donors. A later analysis found that most CMV-associated TCR beta chains appeared HLA-restricted, with HLA associations seemingly driven largely by CMV exposure. The cohort was sequenced for TCR beta chains only, and without alpha or paired-chain data the features that could be detected were limited. The study listed 164 TCR beta chains as associated with cytomegalovirus. Because the 87-base-pair reads could not distinguish some IMGT-functional V segments, including TRBV6-2 and TRBV6-3, those segments were excluded. The presence/absence analyses assumed that sequencing depth was roughly uniform across donors, and that assumption may not be true. The authors suggested that the approach could potentially be extended to other disease states and immunological phenotypes. Linkage disequilibrium might explain the correlated functional status among segregating V segments, but an unknown experimental factor could not be excluded. Most TCR sequences were seen in very few donors, while some public TCRs were found in many individuals. According to a later genetic analysis, donors in an Asian-associated ancestry cluster had fewer N-insertions in productive TCRs than the roughly 700-donor mean. In vitro tests confirmed that a few of the cytomegalovirus-associated TCR beta chains recognize cytomegalovirus antigens.

The clonotype was recovered from a male donor in good health and CMV-seronegative. This receptor chain uses TRBV6-5 and TRBJ1-2; the D gene is unclear. The sample consisted of PBMCs. The CDR3 has the sequence CASRAGGYGYTF. The base sequence is TGTGCCAGCAGAGCCGGAGGCTATGGCTACACCTTC.